These 26 T cell receptor beta chains originate from one sample sequenced in a study of cytomegalovirus exposure and HLA in healthy donors. 13 Jbeta primers and 60 Vbeta primers were used for the PCR. The data were produced by immunoSEQ multiplex PCR, yet TCRdb's version contains in-frame clones alone and is incomplete. The data hold 40,000 to 55,000 clones, with 77% observed a single time. The source material was PBMCs. The receptor set was obtained from a woman aged 40-49 years in good health and CMV-seropositive.

This sequence joins TRBV30 and TRBJ2-1; 11 bases map to TRBD2. V lost 3 bases and J lost 8; bases outside the gene matches: 12. The CDR3 has 16 amino acids. Germline values: CDR1 GTSNPN, CDR2 SVGIG (reference sequence). The DNA of the CDR3 is TGTGCCTGGAGGCAGGGGCTAGCGGGGGGATTCGATGAGCAGTTCTTC. Its translation: CAWRQGLAGGFDEQFF.

The sample holds a few counts of this clone. The chain combines TRBV5-4 with TRBJ2-2, with D tentatively TRBD2 (7 bases). The germline V gene has CDR1 SGHNT and CDR2 YYREEE (reference sequence). The CDR3 is 15 residues long. V lost 2 bases, J lost 4 bases, and 12 bases lay in between. CDR3 nucleotide sequence: TGTGCCAGCAGCTTAGGGGGGGCGGCCACCGGGGAGCTGTTTTTT. It encodes CASSLGGAATGELFF.

The chain carries TRBV5-4 and TRBJ2-1, with D unresolved. CDR1 and CDR2 from the germline V gene are SGHNT and YYREEE (reference sequence). CDR3 length: 18 amino acids. V was cut by 1 base and J by 0 bases, with 17 bases left in between. The CDR3 DNA is TGTGCCAGCAGCTTGAAAATAAGCGCTGGTAGCTCCTACAATGAGCAGTTCTTC. Its protein product is CASSLKISAGSSYNEQFF.

The chain couples TRBV2 to TRBJ1-1, with D tentatively TRBD1 (6 bases). Trimming took off 8 bases at V and 1 base at J, with 11 bases between the two ends. Germline CDR1 is SNHLY and CDR2 is FYNNEI. The CDR3 is 13 residues long. The DNA for the CDR3 is TGTGCCAGCGAGGTCAGGGGGAACACTGAAGCTTTCTTT. Its protein product is CASEVRGNTEAFF. The variable domain in full, completed from reference TRBV2 and TRBJ1-1, reads EPEVTQTPSHQVTQMGQEVILRCVPISNHLYFYWYRQILGQKVEFLVSFYNNEISEKSEIFDDQFSVERPDGSNFTLKIRSTKLEDSAMYFCASEVRGNTEAFFGQGTRLTVV.

The chain couples TRBV30 to TRBJ2-1, with D possibly being TRBD2 (5 bases). The CDR3 length is 21 residues. V lost 3 bases to trimming and J lost 7 bases, with 37 bases between them. Germline V CDR1 and CDR2: GTSNPN, SVGIG (reference sequence). In DNA form, the CDR3 reads TGTGCCTGGAGAAAGAGGGTACAGCCGCGCCCCCCCCGGCCCGCCAAGAATGAGCAGTTCTTC. It encodes CAWRKRVQPRPPRPAKNEQFF.

The chain couples TRBV30 to TRBJ1-2; tentatively, D is TRBD1 (6 bases). CDR1 and CDR2 (germline): GTSNPN, SVGIG (reference sequence). CDR3 length: 15 residues. V was cut by 2 bases and J by 2 bases, with 15 bases left in between. The CDR3 protein is CAWSRKGQPNYGYTF. As DNA, the CDR3 is TGTGCCTGGAGTAGAAAAGGACAGCCAAACTATGGCTACACCTTC.

The chain recombines TRBV7-3 with TRBJ1-1; D is perhaps TRBD1 (5 bases). CDR3 length equals 12 residues. Germline CDR1 is SGHTA and CDR2 is FQGTGA. V lost 8 bases, J lost 5 bases, and 12 bases lay in between. The CDR3 region has the DNA TGTGCCAGCGGCCAGGGACTAACTGAAGCTTTCTTT. It encodes CASGQGLTEAFF.

This clone was observed a handful of times. The chain recombines TRBV29-1 with TRBJ1-1; 8 bases are a match to TRBD1. The CDR3 is 12 amino acids. In germline, CDR1 is SQVTM, CDR2 ANQGSEA. V shed 6 bases, J shed 4 bases, and the junction held 4 bases outside the gene matches. CDR3 sequence (DNA): TGCAGCGTAGGGACAGGTTTCACTGAAGCTTTCTTT. Its protein is CSVGTGFTEAFF.

This sequence joins TRBV4-3 and TRBJ2-1; maybe TRBD2 (7 bases). The ends were cut back, 0 bases at V and 4 bases at J, with 16 bases in the middle. Germline V lookup: CDR1 LGHNA, CDR2 YSLEER. The CDR3 is 17 residues long. In DNA form, the CDR3 reads TGCGCCAGCAGCCAAGATGTGTGGCGGGGGCTATACAATGAGCAGTTCTTC. Its protein product is CASSQDVWRGLYNEQFF.

This sequence joins TRBV15 and TRBJ1-5; D unclear. Trimming took off 4 bases at V and 7 bases at J, with 20 bases between the two ends. CDR1 is LNHNV, CDR2 YYDKDF, per germline (reference sequence). The CDR3 runs to 16 residues. The CDR3 region has the DNA TGTGCCACCAGCAAGAATTTTGGAACAGAACGACAGCCCCAGCATTTT. Translation: CATSKNFGTERQPQHF.

The chain combines TRBV5-6 with TRBJ1-5; tentatively, D is TRBD1 (5 bases). The CDR3 runs to 16 residues. The germline gives CDR1 SGHDT, CDR2 YYEEEE. V was pared by 4 bases and J by 2 bases, with 16 bases between. CDR3 nucleotides: TGTGCCAGCAGCCAACGGCATTTAGGGGGCAATCAGCCCCAGCATTTT. Protein: CASSQRHLGGNQPQHF. Full variable domain (missing parts from reference TRBV5-6 and TRBJ1-5): DAGVTQSPTHLIKTRGQQVTLRCSPKSGHDTVSWYQQALGQGPQFIFQYYEEEERQRGNFPDRFSGHQFPNYSSELNVNALLLGDSALYLCASSQRHLGGNQPQHFGDGTRLSIL.

The V and J genes are TRBV7-6 and TRBJ2-7, with a weak D call TRBD1 (7 bases). The length of the CDR3 is 15 residues. CDR1 SGHVS and CDR2 FNYEAQ come from the germline V gene. The V end lost 2 bases, the J end lost 4 bases, and 15 bases lay between the germline ends. DNA for the CDR3: TGTGCCAGCAGCTTACCCGGCCAGGGGGGATACGAGCAGTACTTC. It specifies CASSLPGQGGYEQYF.

The chain uses TRBV6-5 and TRBJ1-4; D may be TRBD1 (5 bases). V lost 0 bases and J 14 bases, leaving 10 bases between the germline ends. Germline values: CDR1 MNHEY, CDR2 SVGAGI. This CDR3 has 12 residues. As DNA, the CDR3 is TGTGCCAGCAGTTACTCGGGGCATTGGCTGTTTTTT. Translated: CASSYSGHWLFF.

The V and J genes are TRBV9 and TRBJ1-3; TRBD1 agrees at 8 bases. The CDR3 has 13 residues. The V and J ends lost 4 bases and 5 bases, in that order; junction bases with no gene match: 2. CDR1 is SGDLS, CDR2 YYNGEE, per germline. CDR3 amino acids: CASSTGGRNTIYF. CDR3 nucleotide sequence: TGTGCCAGCAGCACAGGGGGACGAAACACCATATATTTT. The full variable domain, its missing parts supplied by reference TRBV9 and TRBJ1-3, is DSGVTQTPKHLITATGQRVTLRCSPRSGDLSVYWYQQSLDQGLQFLIQYYNGEERAKGNILERFSAQQFPDLHSELNLSSLELGDSALYFCASSTGGRNTIYFGEGSWLTVV.

This chain connects TRBV9 to TRBJ1-2; 12 nucleotides agree with TRBD1. Germline loops: CDR1 SGDLS, CDR2 YYNGEE. The CDR3 totals 17 residues. Trimming at V came to 4 bases and at J to 7 bases, leaving 14 bases not matched to a gene. CDR3: CASSLGTGGAGGVGYTF. CDR3 DNA sequence: TGTGCCAGCAGCCTAGGGACAGGGGGCGCGGGGGGGGTTGGCTACACCTTC.

This chain connects TRBV15 to TRBJ1-1; TRBD1 aligns across 11 bases. The trim removed 5 bases at V and 6 bases at J, leaving 5 bases unmatched. The V gene's germline CDR1 is LNHNV and CDR2 YYDKDF (reference sequence). This CDR3 spans 14 amino acids. CDR3 sequence reads: CATSVDRGRPEAFF. In nucleotides, the CDR3 is TGTGCCACCAGCGTGGACAGGGGGCGGCCTGAAGCTTTCTTT.

The chain joins TRBV9 to TRBJ2-2, with 12 bases that match TRBD2. The CDR3 is 19 amino acids. The junction had 8 bases not matched to a gene; V was cut back by 0 bases and J by 2 bases. CDR1 SGDLS and CDR2 YYNGEE come from the germline V gene. The CDR3 sequence: CASSVGPRLAGANTGELFF. The CDR3 nucleotides read TGTGCCAGCAGCGTAGGCCCTCGACTAGCGGGGGCAAACACCGGGGAGCTGTTTTTT.

This clone has only a few counts. J is TRBJ1-1 and V is TRBV10-2; 7 nucleotides match TRBD1. Germline CDR1 and CDR2: WSHSY and SAAADI. The V and J ends lost 2 bases and 1 base, in that order; junction bases with no gene match: 4. The CDR3 loop spans 15 amino acids. CDR3 DNA: TGCGCCAGCAGTGAGCCAGGGGGGTGGAACACTGAAGCTTTCTTT. It translates to CASSEPGGWNTEAFF.

This clone was observed a few times. The gene calls are TRBV5-5 and TRBJ1-2; TRBD1 might be the D (5 bases). This CDR3 region has 14 residues. V lost 4 bases and J lost 4, with 14 bases in between. Per the germline V gene, CDR1 is SGHKS and CDR2 is YYEKEE (reference sequence). Here the CDR3 reads CASSVHRTAYGYTF. CDR3 DNA: TGTGCCAGCAGCGTCCACAGGACGGCCTATGGCTACACCTTC.

This chain joins TRBV7-2 and TRBJ1-4; D is unresolved. The CDR3 sequence is 15 residues long. Trimming cost V 1 base and J 0 bases, with 6 bases left between them. The germline gives CDR1 SGHTA, CDR2 FQGNSA. The CDR3 protein is CASSLDGSTNEKLFF. Written as DNA, the CDR3 is TGTGCCAGCAGCTTAGACGGTTCAACTAATGAAAAACTGTTTTTT.

This clone was picked up a small number of times. The chain joins TRBV7-2 to TRBJ2-5; weak D call: TRBD2 (7 bases). The V and J ends lost 5 bases and 4 bases respectively, with 20 bases between them. The CDR3 is made up of 16 amino acids. Per the germline V gene, CDR1 is SGHTA and CDR2 is FQGNSA. The CDR3 region is CASSPRLRGGAETQYF. In nucleotides, the CDR3 is TGTGCCAGCAGCCCCCGACTGAGAGGGGGGGCAGAGACCCAGTACTTC.

The chain joins TRBV29-1 to TRBJ2-2, with D possibly TRBD2 on 5 matching bases. Per the germline V gene, CDR1 is SQVTM and CDR2 is ANQGSEA. The CDR3 runs to 14 residues. The V and J ends lost 4 bases and 1 base respectively, with 10 bases between them. CDR3 DNA: TGCAGCGTTGGTAAGGCGGGGAACACCGGGGAGCTGTTTTTT. Translated, it gives CSVGKAGNTGELFF.

The chain has TRBV29-1 and TRBJ2-5; TRBD2 agrees at 8 bases. The CDR3 runs to 12 residues. V trimming: 7 bases; J trimming: 7 bases; junction bases outside the gene matches: 8. Germline V gene data show CDR1 as SQVTM and CDR2 as ANQGSEA. The CDR3 region is CSEDGGAGTQYF. The CDR3 region has the DNA TGCAGCGAAGACGGGGGGGCAGGGACCCAGTACTTC.

In this sample, this clone turned up a few times. V gene TRBV14 combines with J gene TRBJ2-3, with 7 bases that match TRBD1. Germline-derived CDR1 and CDR2 are SGHDN and FVKESK. The CDR3 contains 15 residues. The trim removed 3 bases at V and 0 bases at J, leaving 3 bases unmatched. The CDR3 is CASSHRGPSTDTQYF. CDR3 bases: TGTGCCAGCAGCCATAGGGGGCCGAGCACAGATACGCAGTATTTT.

The V call is TRBV4-3, the J call TRBJ1-2; D is uncertain. CDR1 is LGHNA, CDR2 YSLEER, per germline. This CDR3 is 13 amino acids long. V dropped 1 base and J dropped 4 bases, with 7 bases sitting between them. The chain's CDR3 is CASSQVFSYGYTF. The CDR3 nucleotides read TGCGCCAGCAGCCAAGTGTTCAGCTATGGCTACACCTTC.

This clone was seen only once. This chain uses TRBV4-2 with TRBJ1-2, with TRBD1 as a possible D gene (5 bases). CDR3 length: 16 residues. Germline-derived CDR1 and CDR2 are LGHNA and YNFKEQ. Trimming took off 0 bases at V and 1 base at J, with 12 bases between the two ends. DNA for the CDR3: TGTGCCAGCAGCCAAGATAGACAGACGAATAACTATGGCTACACCTTC. Translating it yields CASSQDRQTNNYGYTF.